What follows describes a single TCR beta chain. This study enrolled people aged roughly 18 to 89 from under 25 US geographic areas. This sample stems from a study of blood T cell repertoires in COVID-19. The CDR3 contains 14 residues. V lost 3 bases and J lost 3; bases outside the gene matches: 5. Germline loops: CDR1 SQVTM, CDR2 ANQGSEA. The authors' processing: Cell counts per sample came from amplifying reference gene primers. Only in-frame clones appear in the TCRdb table, and some are missing; sequencing was by immunoSEQ multiplex PCR. The DNA was the basis for D and trimming; V, J and clone size are from that table. The sample records about 360,000 clones, 70% to 90% being singletons.

The sample taken for sequencing was PBMCs or T cells enriched from blood (not recorded which). The TCR was taken from a woman aged 40 to 49 with acute COVID-19. This chain links TRBV29-1 with TRBJ2-7, with TRBD2 identical over 10 bases. CDR3 loop: CSVEIAGGNYEQYF. CDR3 nucleotides: TGCAGCGTTGAGATAGCGGGGGGCAACTACGAGCAGTACTTC.